A single sample gave rise to the 16 T cell receptor beta chains below, sequenced in a study of PD-1 blockade in classical Hodgkin lymphoma. Each patient relapsed following autologous stem cell transplantation, and prior brentuximab vedotin exposure differed. Using immunoSEQ multiplex PCR, the repertoire was profiled, and TCRdb retains in-frame clones only, with some absent. The sample comprises tens of thousands of clones, around 80% of which are singletons, and roughly 13% rests with the top ten. Sequenced here: peripheral blood mononuclear cells (PBMCs), sampled at baseline. The receptors stem from a human donor with classical Hodgkin lymphoma.

This clone appeared once. The chain is built from TRBV9 and TRBJ2-6; 10 bases map to TRBD1. Germline values: CDR1 SGDLS, CDR2 YYNGEE. The CDR3 spans 19 residues. Trimming took 0 bases from V and 2 from J; bases not matched to a gene: 8. The CDR3 DNA sequence: TGTGCCAGCAGCGTAGGGGACAGGGGCCGGTATACTGGGGCCAACGTCCTGACTTTC. The encoded protein is CASSVGDRGRYTGANVLTF.

V is TRBV6-6 and J is TRBJ2-1; 9 nucleotides match TRBD1. Germline V lookup: CDR1 MNHNY, CDR2 SVGAGI (reference sequence). V dropped 2 bases and J dropped 8; count of bases not matched to a gene: 10. CDR3 length: 16 residues. The CDR3 nucleotides are TGTGCCAGCAGTTACCCCCGGGACAGGGAAGTTTATGAGCAGTTCTTC. It specifies CASSYPRDREVYEQFF.

The CDR3 reads CASSSPPGQFNYGYTF. The DNA for the CDR3 is TGTGCCAGCAGCTCGCCCCCGGGACAGTTTAACTATGGCTACACCTTC. This chain joins TRBV11-2 and TRBJ1-2; 7 nucleotides align to TRBD1. The CDR3 is 16 amino acids. Germline V gene sequence: CDR1 SGHAT, CDR2 FQNNGV. Losses at the gene ends were 4 bases for V and 1 base for J; bases not matched to a gene: 9.

The chain couples TRBV5-1 to TRBJ2-5; D not resolved. V dropped 0 bases and J dropped 2 bases, with 5 bases sitting between them. Germline V lookup: CDR1 SGHRS, CDR2 YFSETQ. This CDR3 has 13 amino acids. Here the CDR3 DNA reads TGCGCCAGCAGCTTGGACCAACAAGAGACCCAGTACTTC. As protein: CASSLDQQETQYF.

The genes are TRBV7-3 and TRBJ1-6, with D uncertain. This CDR3 has 13 amino acids. V lost 2 bases to trimming and J lost 10 bases, with 9 bases between them. The germline CDR1 and CDR2 sequences are SGHTA and FQGTGA. CDR3 sequence: CASSLAQDSPLHF. In nucleotides, the CDR3 is TGTGCCAGCAGCTTAGCCCAAGACTCACCCCTCCACTTT.

This sequence joins TRBV20-1 and TRBJ2-7; no clear D. CDR3 length: 10 amino acids. Germline V gene lookup returns CDR1 DFQATT and CDR2 SNEGSKA (reference sequence). V lost 3 bases to trimming and J lost 6 bases, with 6 bases between them. This CDR3 is CSASLVEQYF. CDR3 nucleotides: TGCAGTGCTAGTTTGGTCGAGCAGTACTTC.

The V call is TRBV2, the J call TRBJ1-3; TRBD1 is a possible D gene (6 bases). CDR3 length: 15 residues. CDR1 and CDR2 (germline): SNHLY, FYNNEI. V dropped 4 bases and J dropped 4 bases, with 14 bases sitting between them. The CDR3 DNA reads TGTGCCAGCAGTGGGTGGGGGCTAGGAGGAAACACCATATATTTT. Amino acid sequence: CASSGWGLGGNTIYF.

This clone is termed medium-sized. The chain employs TRBV30 and TRBJ1-2; D call uncertain. Trimming shortened V by 4 bases and J by 4 bases, and 13 bases separated the two germline ends. The CDR3 extends over 13 amino acids. Germline V lookup: CDR1 GTSNPN, CDR2 SVGIG (reference sequence). For the CDR3, the DNA is TGTGCCTGGAAGGAGCAGTGGGTCTATGGCTACACCTTC. It specifies CAWKEQWVYGYTF.

The CDR3 nucleotides read TGTGCCAGCAGACCCCGGGACGGGGCCTACGAGCAGTACTTC. Translated, it gives CASRPRDGAYEQYF. The chain couples TRBV6-5 to TRBJ2-7; D is tentatively TRBD1 or TRBD2 (5 bases each). This CDR3 is 14 amino acids long. V dropped 6 bases and J dropped 2 bases, with 14 bases sitting between them. CDR1 MNHEY and CDR2 SVGAGI come from the germline V gene.

The chain combines TRBV4-3 with TRBJ2-7; 9 bases agree with TRBD1. The CDR3 loop spans 15 amino acids. J lost 8 bases, V lost 0 bases, and 8 bases had no gene match. CDR1 is LGHNA and CDR2 is YSLEER in the germline V gene. The CDR3 here is CASSQDTGGSLQQYF. The CDR3 nucleotides are TGCGCCAGCAGCCAAGATACAGGGGGCTCCCTACAGCAGTACTTC.

In its sample, this clone was seen once. The CDR3 protein is CASSLGGGRITDTQYF. CDR3 DNA: TGTGCCAGCAGCTTGGGTGGGGGTAGGATAACAGATACGCAGTATTTT. The chain employs TRBV5-4 and TRBJ2-3; D possibly matches TRBD1 or TRBD2 (5 bases each). This CDR3 contains 16 residues. The germline V gene has CDR1 SGHNT and CDR2 YYREEE (reference sequence). Deletions cut 0 bases from V and 3 bases from J, with 14 bases between.

The V gene is TRBV7-2, the J gene TRBJ1-3, with D unresolved. V lost 7 bases and J lost 4, with 14 bases in between. Germline V CDR1 and CDR2: SGHTA, FQGNSA. The CDR3 is made up of 14 amino acids. The CDR3: CASNPTGEGNTIYF. The DNA for the CDR3 is TGTGCCAGCAACCCGACCGGAGAGGGAAACACCATATATTTT. Looking up the rest from reference TRBV7-2 and TRBJ1-3 gives the full variable domain: GAGVSQSPSNKVTEKGKDVELRCDPISGHTALYWYRQSLGQGLEFLIYFQGNSAPDKSGLPSDRFSAERTGGSVSTLTIQRTQQEDSAVYLCASNPTGEGNTIYFGEGSWLTVV.

This rearrangement joins TRBV2 to TRBJ1-5; D remains unclear. Germline assignment: CDR1 SNHLY and CDR2 FYNNEI. Trimming shortened V by 6 bases and J by 3 bases, and 9 bases separated the two germline ends. CDR3 length equals 13 residues. The CDR3 protein is CASRDRFNQPQHF. CDR3 nucleotide sequence: TGTGCCAGCAGGGATCGATTCAATCAGCCCCAGCATTTT.

The J gene is TRBJ2-3, the V gene TRBV5-4; D is uncertain. Trimming removed 4 bases from V and 0 bases from J, with 12 bases in between. Germline assignment: CDR1 SGHNT and CDR2 YYREEE (reference sequence). CDR3 length equals 15 residues. The CDR3 coding sequence is TGTGCCAGCAGCCCCGATCGACTTAGCACAGATACGCAGTATTTT. Translating gives CASSPDRLSTDTQYF.

The genes are TRBV11-2 and TRBJ1-3, with no clear D. With 5 bases removed from V and 4 bases from J, the gap between germline ends came to 3 bases. Germline V gene sequence: CDR1 SGHAT, CDR2 FQNNGV. CDR3 length: 11 amino acids. CDR3 protein: CASSRGNTIYF. CDR3 bases: TGTGCCAGCAGCAGAGGAAACACCATATATTTT.

As for this clone: The same CDR3 arises from other DNA sequences in this sample as well. The V call is TRBV9, the J call TRBJ2-3; D gene unclear. The CDR3 has 14 amino acids. Deletions cut 0 bases from V and 0 bases from J, with 5 bases between. CDR1 SGDLS and CDR2 YYNGEE come from the germline V gene. The CDR3 DNA sequence: TGTGCCAGCAGCGTAGGCGGAAGCACAGATACGCAGTATTTT. It translates to CASSVGGSTDTQYF.